The T cell receptor (beta chain) under discussion was sequenced for a study of CD8 T cells in Susac syndrome. The CDR3 contains 13 residues. Germline loops: CDR1 MNHEY, CDR2 SVGAGI. The V end was cut by 6 bases, the J end by 3 bases, with 11 bases between. Reverse transcription of about 0.5 to 1 ug RNA was carried out with random hexamers. Multiplex PCR with immunoSEQ amplified the TCR beta CDR3 across 54 Vbeta and 13 Jbeta. TCRdb used MiXCR to reprocess the immunoSEQ multiplex PCR reads, holding one entry per CDR3 protein. In the table there are about 430,000 distinct CDR3 sequences, 75% to 90% of which are singletons.

Sample: CD8+ T cells from PBMCs. V and J are TRBV6-5 and TRBJ1-1, with D maybe TRBD1 (5 bases). The source is a human donor with multiple sclerosis. As DNA, the CDR3 is TGTGCCAGCAGGATAGGGGCCTACACTGAAGCTTTCTTT. Translating gives CASRIGAYTEAFF.